These 16 T cell receptor beta chains share one sample of origin, sequenced in a study of shared clonotypes between healthy human individuals. This table comes from immunoSEQ multiplex PCR, and its TCRdb copy is limited to in-frame clones, with some not included. The table includes roughly 2,300,000 clones, 80% to 95% detected once. The sequenced sample was naive CD4+ T cells from PBMCs. Subset: CD45RA+ positively selected. The origin of the receptors is a man aged 18 to 30 in good health. Some clones in this sample may be carry-over from other donors' samples.

This chain connects TRBV28 to TRBJ1-2, with 8 bases identical to TRBD1. The germline CDR1 and CDR2 sequences are MDHEN and SYDVKM. The ends lost 5 bases at V and 8 bases at J; junction bases unmatched: 16. The CDR3 spans 16 residues. The DNA of the CDR3 is TGTGCCAGCAGTCGAGCTGATGGGCAGGGGGCTCGCGGCTACACCTTC. Amino acids: CASSRADGQGARGYTF.

V and J are TRBV29-1 and TRBJ2-1; D not certain. V shed 3 bases and J shed 7 bases, with 10 bases lying between them. The V gene's germline CDR1 is SQVTM and CDR2 ANQGSEA. The CDR3 is 12 residues long. CDR3 loop: CSVDVWANEQFF. CDR3 nucleotides: TGCAGCGTTGATGTTTGGGCGAATGAGCAGTTCTTC.

The chain links TRBV30 to TRBJ2-5; 10 bases map to TRBD2. The germline V gene encodes CDR1 GTSNPN and CDR2 SVGIG (reference sequence). With V trimmed by 2 bases and J by 7 bases, 7 bases remained unmatched. The CDR3 has 14 residues. CDR3: CAWSPAGGPGTQYF. The CDR3 DNA sequence: TGTGCCTGGAGTCCAGCGGGAGGGCCGGGGACCCAGTACTTC.

This clone was detected only once. The genes are TRBV7-9 and TRBJ2-1; D could derive from TRBD1 or TRBD2 (5 bases each). The CDR3 length is 16 residues. CDR1 and CDR2 from the germline V gene are SEHNR and FQNEAQ (reference sequence). Trimming took 1 base from V and 6 from J, leaving 16 bases between them. Here the CDR3 DNA reads TGTGCCAGCAGCTTAGGGGGACCACTTAACCCCAATGAGCAGTTCTTC. As protein: CASSLGGPLNPNEQFF.

CDR3 nucleotide sequence: TGTGCCAGCAGCTCGCCTTGGACAGGTGCCTACGAGCAGTACTTC. Encoded protein: CASSSPWTGAYEQYF. The chain carries TRBV28 and TRBJ2-7, with 7 bases that match TRBD1. V was pared by 6 bases and J by 2 bases, with 10 bases of the junction left unmatched. Per germline, CDR1 MDHEN and CDR2 SYDVKM. The CDR3 runs 15 residues.

The chain joins TRBV7-2 to TRBJ1-1; D is unresolved. This CDR3 has 13 residues. The V and J ends lost 5 bases and 6 bases respectively, with 13 bases between them. Germline CDR1 is SGHTA and CDR2 is FQGNSA. This CDR3 reads CASSPRQRSEAFF. CDR3 nucleotide sequence: TGTGCCAGCAGCCCCCGGCAAAGGTCTGAAGCTTTCTTT.

The V and J genes are TRBV2 and TRBJ2-7; 11 bases match TRBD2. J was trimmed by 3 bases and V by 3 bases; bases with no gene match: 7. This CDR3 is 16 amino acids long. Germline V gene data show CDR1 as SNHLY and CDR2 as FYNNEI. The CDR3 loop is CASSDPGTSGHYEQYF. The DNA of the CDR3 is TGTGCCAGCAGTGACCCGGGGACTAGCGGCCACTACGAGCAGTACTTC. Drawing the rest from reference TRBV2 and TRBJ2-7, the complete variable domain is EPEVTQTPSHQVTQMGQEVILRCVPISNHLYFYWYRQILGQKVEFLVSFYNNEISEKSEIFDDQFSVERPDGSNFTLKIRSTKLEDSAMYFCASSDPGTSGHYEQYFGPGTRLTVT.

The rearrangement links TRBV28 to TRBJ2-1; 15 positions match TRBD2. There are 16 residues in the CDR3. After removal of 8 bases from V and 1 base from J, the junction contained 3 bases not matched to a gene. Per the germline V gene, CDR1 is MDHEN and CDR2 is SYDVKM. The CDR3 bases are TGTGCCAGCCAGGGACTAGCGGGAGGATCCTACAATGAGCAGTTCTTC. Protein sequence: CASQGLAGGSYNEQFF. The variable domain in full, completed from reference TRBV28 and TRBJ2-1, reads DVKVTQSSRYLVKRTGEKVFLECVQDMDHENMFWYRQDPGLGLRLIYFSYDVKMKEKGDIPEGYSVSREKKERFSLILESASTNQTSMYLCASQGLAGGSYNEQFFGPGTRLTVL.

This sequence joins TRBV5-4 and TRBJ2-2, with TRBD2 matching 12 bases. This CDR3 spans 19 amino acids. Germline CDR1 reads SGHNT; CDR2 reads YYREEE (reference sequence). Trimming at V came to 3 bases and at J to 0 bases, leaving 9 bases not matched to a gene. This CDR3 is CASSSPGLAGLTNTGELFF. In nucleotides, the CDR3 is TGTGCCAGCAGCTCCCCCGGACTAGCGGGATTGACGAACACCGGGGAGCTGTTTTTT.

This rearrangement joins TRBV7-9 to TRBJ2-3; TRBD2 is a possible D gene (5 bases). V gave up 2 bases and J gave up 6 bases, with 6 bases separating them. This CDR3 is built from 12 residues. Germline CDR1 reads SEHNR; CDR2 reads FQNEAQ (reference sequence). Here the CDR3 reads CASSLPGDTQYF. CDR3 DNA sequence: TGTGCCAGCAGCTTACCGGGGGATACGCAGTATTTT.

The V and J genes are TRBV9 and TRBJ1-1; 8 nucleotides align to TRBD1. Germline V gives CDR1 SGDLS, CDR2 YYNGEE. The J segment lost 3 bases and the V segment lost 2 bases, leaving 3 bases of the junction unmatched. The CDR3 is made up of 14 amino acids. The CDR3 region has the DNA TGTGCCAGCAGCGTGAGGGGACAGGACACTGAAGCTTTCTTT. It yields the protein CASSVRGQDTEAFF.

V is TRBV5-3 and J is TRBJ2-1; no reliable D call. TRBV5-3 is noted as an ORF with a role that remains uncertain. The CDR3 is 17 amino acids. Trimming cost V 6 bases and J 4 bases, with 23 bases left between them. The CDR3 sequence is CARTIKPYLDGYNEQFF. In nucleotides, the CDR3 is TGTGCCAGAACCATCAAGCCATACTTGGACGGGTACAATGAGCAGTTCTTC.

The chain employs TRBV6-6 and TRBJ2-7; D might be TRBD1 or TRBD2, each matching 5 bases. Trimming removed 3 bases from V and 6 bases from J, with 18 bases in between. The CDR3 runs to 15 residues. Looked up from germline, CDR1 is MNHNY and CDR2 is SVGAGI (reference sequence). CDR3 in DNA: TGTGCCAGCAGTTATCTGCAGGGCGGGCTAGGCGAGCAGTACTTC. Translating it yields CASSYLQGGLGEQYF.

V is TRBV5-1 and J is TRBJ2-6, with a tentative D call TRBD1 (6 bases). Germline V gene lookup returns CDR1 SGHRS and CDR2 YFSETQ. The CDR3 extends over 17 amino acids. The V and J ends lost 2 bases and 0 bases respectively, with 12 bases between them. CDR3 in amino acids: CASSFPTGYSGANVLTF. The CDR3 bases are TGCGCCAGCAGCTTCCCGACAGGCTACTCTGGGGCCAACGTCCTGACTTTC.

V is TRBV30 and J is TRBJ2-5; TRBD2 agrees at 8 bases. The V gene end was trimmed by 3 bases and the J gene end by 5 bases; junction bases not matched to a gene: 8. This CDR3 has 14 amino acids. Germline V gene sequence: CDR1 GTSNPN, CDR2 SVGIG (reference sequence). CDR3 DNA sequence: TGTGCCTGGAGCCGACTAGCGTCTTCCGAGACCCAGTACTTC. The encoded protein is CAWSRLASSETQYF.

The chain is built from TRBV6-1 and TRBJ1-6; D unclear. The germline gives CDR1 MNHNS, CDR2 SASEGT. CDR3 length: 13 amino acids. Trimming removed 11 bases from V and 5 bases from J, with 13 bases in between. This CDR3 is CAPIGQDNSPLHF. As DNA, the CDR3 is TGTGCCCCGATTGGGCAGGATAATTCACCCCTCCACTTT.